This TCR beta chain comes out of a study of T cell responses to AZD1222 COVID-19 vaccine. Sequencing used immunoSEQ multiplex PCR; TCRdb keeps in-frame clones, though not all of them. Among 85,000 to 130,000 clones listed, roughly 90% were seen once. Concerning this clone: Its cognate antigen is unknown.

Study findings and constraints: Spike-specific TCR breadth and depth rose after two AZD1222 doses. AZD1222 recipients seropositive at baseline numbered only six or seven.

CDR1 and CDR2 from the germline V gene are SGHVS and FQNEAQ. This CDR3 region has 14 residues. V lost 5 bases to trimming and J lost 0 bases, with 10 bases between them. The sample consisted of peripheral blood, taken on day 0 of AZD1222 vaccination. This TCR came from an adult in good health. The chain couples TRBV7-8 to TRBJ1-2; D is unresolved. CDR3 sequence (DNA): TGTGCCAGCAGCGGTGGGATACCTAACTATGGCTACACCTTC. Amino acids: CASSGGIPNYGYTF.